The source of this TCR beta chain is a study of shared clonotypes between healthy human individuals. Findings and caveats of the study: Clonotypes not shared had lower generation probabilities than those common to all four donors. A few donors had about 5.1% of their naive CD4 clonotypes in common.

To note about this clone: The antigen is unknown.

Germline assignment: CDR1 MDHEN and CDR2 SYDVKM. The CDR3 has 17 residues. V trimming: 6 bases; J trimming: 0 bases; junction bases outside the gene matches: 9. Deep-level running was used for the assay. Data came from immunoSEQ multiplex PCR; TCRdb stores just in-frame clones and leaves some out. The sample includes a few million clones, approximately 94% seen only once; the top ten take approximately 0.13%. Partitioning of CD4+ cells yielded a CD45RA+ naive subset and a CD45RA-negative memory subset. This TCR derives from a man between 18 and 35 years old in good health. V usage is TRBV28 and J usage is TRBJ1-3; 9 bases align to TRBD1. Sequenced: naive CD4+ T cells sorted from blood. Sample subset: CD45RA+ positively selected. The CDR3 loop reads CASSSGTGLGSGNTIYF. As DNA, the CDR3 is TGTGCCAGCAGCTCCGGGACAGGGCTAGGCTCTGGAAACACCATATATTTT. The variable domain in full, completed from reference TRBV28 and TRBJ1-3, reads DVKVTQSSRYLVKRTGEKVFLECVQDMDHENMFWYRQDPGLGLRLIYFSYDVKMKEKGDIPEGYSVSREKKERFSLILESASTNQTSMYLCASSSGTGLGSGNTIYFGEGSWLTVV.